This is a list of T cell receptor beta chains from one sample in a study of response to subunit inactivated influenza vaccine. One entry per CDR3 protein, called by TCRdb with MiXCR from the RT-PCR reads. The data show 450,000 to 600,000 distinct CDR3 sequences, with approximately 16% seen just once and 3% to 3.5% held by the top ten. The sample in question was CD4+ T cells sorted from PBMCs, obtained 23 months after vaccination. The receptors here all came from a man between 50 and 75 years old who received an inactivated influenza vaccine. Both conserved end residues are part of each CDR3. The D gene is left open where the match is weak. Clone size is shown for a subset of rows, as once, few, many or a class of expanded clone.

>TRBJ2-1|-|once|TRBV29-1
TGCAGCGTTGGTCGGGGAGCGAGCCCCTACAATGAGCAGTTCTTC
CSVGRGASPYNEQFF
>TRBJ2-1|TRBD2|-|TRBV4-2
TGTGCCAGCAGCCGCCTTGCTAGCGGGGGGGTTTACAATGAGCAGTTCTTC
CASSRLASGGVYNEQFF
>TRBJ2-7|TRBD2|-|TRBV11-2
TGTGCCAGCAGCTTAGTTGGGGGGGTGAGCTACGAGCAGTACTTC
CASSLVGGVSYEQYF
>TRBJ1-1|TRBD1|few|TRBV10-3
TGTGCCATCAGGATGGACAGGGGGCCGAGTCAGGAAGCTTTCTTT
CAIRMDRGPSQEAFF
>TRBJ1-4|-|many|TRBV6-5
TGTGCCAGCAGTTATACGGGGGCTAAGGAAAAACTGTTTTTT
CASSYTGAKEKLFF
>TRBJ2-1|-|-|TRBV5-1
TGCGCCAGCAGCGAGGACTCCCTCAATGAGCAGTTCTTC
CASSEDSLNEQFF
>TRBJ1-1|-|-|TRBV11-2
TGTGCCAGCAGCCGAGACGGCACTGAAGCTTTCTTT
CASSRDGTEAFF
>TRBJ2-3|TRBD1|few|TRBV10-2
TGCGCCGCAGAGGACAGGGTTAAAGATACGCAGTATTTT
CAAEDRVKDTQYF
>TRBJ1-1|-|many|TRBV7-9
TGTGCCAGCAGCTCCCGGGGACCTATAAAGAACACTGAAGCTTTCTTT
CASSSRGPIKNTEAFF
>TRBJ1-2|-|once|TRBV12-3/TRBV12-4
TGTGCCAGCAGTTTATTCCCATATGGGGCGCGGGGCTACACCTTC
CASSLFPYGARGYTF
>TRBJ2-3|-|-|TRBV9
TGTGCCAGCAGCGTAGGGGCGCAATTTACTTATACAGATACGCAGTATTTT
CASSVGAQFTYTDTQYF
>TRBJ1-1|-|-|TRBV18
TGTGCCAGCTCAACGACGGGGGCGTACACTGAAGCTTTCTTT
CASSTTGAYTEAFF
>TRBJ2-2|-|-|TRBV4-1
TGCGCCAGCAGCCACCTATGGAGGGGGCAGCAAAAGCTGTTTTTT
CASSHLWRGQQKLFF
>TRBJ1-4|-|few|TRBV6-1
TGTGCCAGCAGTGAACAGGGTCGTTCTAATGAAAAACTGTTTTTT
CASSEQGRSNEKLFF
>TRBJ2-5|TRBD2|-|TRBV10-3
TGTGCCATCAAAACAGTAGCGGGACTTCGAATTGAGACCCAGTACTTC
CAIKTVAGLRIETQYF
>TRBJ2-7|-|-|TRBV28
TGTGCCAGCAGAGGGGGGGAGCAGTACTTC
CASRGGEQYF
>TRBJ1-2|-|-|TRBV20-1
TGCAGTGCTAATGATCGGGCGGACTATGGCTACACCTTC
CSANDRADYGYTF
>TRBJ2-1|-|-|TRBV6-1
TGTGCCAGCAGCCAGGGAAAGAGCTCCTACAATGAGCAGTTCTTC
CASSQGKSSYNEQFF
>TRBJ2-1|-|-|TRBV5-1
TGCGCCAGCAGCTTGGAAGTAGGTTCGTCCTACAATGAGCAGTTCTTC
CASSLEVGSSYNEQFF
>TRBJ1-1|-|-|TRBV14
TGTGCCAGCAGCCAAGGGTCGTTCTTT
CASSQGSFF